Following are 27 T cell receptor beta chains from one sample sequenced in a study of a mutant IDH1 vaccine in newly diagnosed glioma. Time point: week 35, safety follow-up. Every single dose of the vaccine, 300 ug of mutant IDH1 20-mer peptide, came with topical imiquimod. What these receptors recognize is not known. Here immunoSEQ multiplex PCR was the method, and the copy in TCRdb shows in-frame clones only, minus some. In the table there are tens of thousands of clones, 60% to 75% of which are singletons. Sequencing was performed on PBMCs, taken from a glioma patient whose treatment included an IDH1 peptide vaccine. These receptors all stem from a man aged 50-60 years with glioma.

DNA for the CDR3: TGTGCCATCAGCGGGACAGGGGGCGAAAAACTGTTTTTT. It translates to CAISGTGGEKLFF. This chain connects TRBV10-3 to TRBJ1-4; 12 bases agree with TRBD1. CDR1 and CDR2 (germline): ENHRY, SYGVKD. V trimming: 6 bases; J trimming: 8 bases; junction bases outside the gene matches: 1. The CDR3 extends over 13 amino acids.

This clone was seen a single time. The CDR3 is CASSGPSGGASQETQYF. The CDR3 coding sequence is TGTGCCAGCAGCGGACCGAGCGGGGGGGCCTCGCAAGAGACCCAGTACTTC. The V call is TRBV5-6, the J call TRBJ2-5; 10 positions match TRBD2. The germline CDR1 and CDR2 sequences are SGHDT and YYEEEE. Trimming cost V 4 bases and J 2 bases; bases outside gene matches: 11. The CDR3 contains 17 residues.

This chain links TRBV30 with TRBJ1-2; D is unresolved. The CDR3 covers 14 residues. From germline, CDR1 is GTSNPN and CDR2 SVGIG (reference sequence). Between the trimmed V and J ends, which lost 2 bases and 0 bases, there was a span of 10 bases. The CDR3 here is CAWSFSEPNYGYTF. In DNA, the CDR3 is TGTGCCTGGAGTTTCTCAGAGCCTAACTATGGCTACACCTTC.

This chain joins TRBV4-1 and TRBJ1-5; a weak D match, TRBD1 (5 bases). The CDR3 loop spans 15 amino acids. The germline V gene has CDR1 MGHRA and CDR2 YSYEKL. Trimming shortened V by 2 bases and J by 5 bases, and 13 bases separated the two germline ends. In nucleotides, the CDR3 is TGCGCCAGCAGCCAAACCCCGATGGGGGATCAGCCCCAGCATTTT. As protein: CASSQTPMGDQPQHF.

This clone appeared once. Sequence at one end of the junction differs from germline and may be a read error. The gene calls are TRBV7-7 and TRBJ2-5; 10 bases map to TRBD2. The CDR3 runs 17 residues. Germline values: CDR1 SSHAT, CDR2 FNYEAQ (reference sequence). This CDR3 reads CASSLARSLAGEETQYF. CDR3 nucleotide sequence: TGTGCTAGCAGCTTAGCGCGGTCGCTAGCGGGAGAAGAGACCCAGTACTTC.

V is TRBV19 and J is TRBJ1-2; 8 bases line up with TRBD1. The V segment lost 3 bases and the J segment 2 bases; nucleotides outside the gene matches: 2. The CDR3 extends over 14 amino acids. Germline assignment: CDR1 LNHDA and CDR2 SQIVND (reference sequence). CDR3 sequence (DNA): TGTGCCAGTAGTATCGACAGGGGAAACTATGGCTACACCTTC. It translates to CASSIDRGNYGYTF.

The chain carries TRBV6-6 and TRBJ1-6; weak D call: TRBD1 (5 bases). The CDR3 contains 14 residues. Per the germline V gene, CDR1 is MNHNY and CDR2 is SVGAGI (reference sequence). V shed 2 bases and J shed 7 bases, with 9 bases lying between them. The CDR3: CASSYPGENSPLHF. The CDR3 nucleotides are TGTGCCAGCAGTTACCCGGGGGAAAATTCACCCCTCCACTTT.

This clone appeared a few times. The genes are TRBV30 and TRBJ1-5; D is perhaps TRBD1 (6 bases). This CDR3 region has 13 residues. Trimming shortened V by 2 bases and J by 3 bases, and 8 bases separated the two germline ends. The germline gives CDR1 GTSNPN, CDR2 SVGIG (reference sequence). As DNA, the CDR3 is TGTGCCTGGAGTCAGGGGCTCAATCAGCCCCAGCATTTT. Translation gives CAWSQGLNQPQHF.

The CDR3 loop reads CASSEGQSATNEKLFF. CDR3 in DNA: TGCGCCAGCAGCGAAGGACAGTCTGCAACTAATGAAAAACTGTTTTTT. The V and J genes are TRBV5-1 and TRBJ1-4; D may be TRBD1 (6 bases). This CDR3 contains 16 residues. The V end lost 4 bases, the J end lost 0 bases, and 13 bases lay between the germline ends. CDR1 SGHRS and CDR2 YFSETQ come from the germline V gene.

DNA of the CDR3: TGTGCCTGGAGTGTACGATTGCGACAGGGTTGCTACGAGCAGTACTTC. This gives the protein CAWSVRLRQGCYEQYF. The chain is built from TRBV30 and TRBJ2-7, with TRBD1 matching over 7 bases. Germline V gives CDR1 GTSNPN, CDR2 SVGIG (reference sequence). The CDR3 sequence is 16 residues long. The V segment lost 0 bases and the J segment 3 bases; nucleotides outside the gene matches: 11.

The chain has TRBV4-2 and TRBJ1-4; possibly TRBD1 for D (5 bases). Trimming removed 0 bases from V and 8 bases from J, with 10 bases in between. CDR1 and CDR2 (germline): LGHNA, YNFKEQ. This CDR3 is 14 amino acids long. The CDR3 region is CASSQEAGREKLFF. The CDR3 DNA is TGTGCCAGCAGCCAAGAGGCAGGGCGCGAAAAACTGTTTTTT.

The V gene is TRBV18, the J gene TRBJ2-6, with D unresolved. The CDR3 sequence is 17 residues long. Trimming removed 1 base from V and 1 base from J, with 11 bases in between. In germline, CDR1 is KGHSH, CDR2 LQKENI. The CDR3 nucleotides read TGTGCCAGCTCACCACAGTTCCCCAAGTCTGGGGCCAACGTCCTGACTTTC. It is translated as CASSPQFPKSGANVLTF.

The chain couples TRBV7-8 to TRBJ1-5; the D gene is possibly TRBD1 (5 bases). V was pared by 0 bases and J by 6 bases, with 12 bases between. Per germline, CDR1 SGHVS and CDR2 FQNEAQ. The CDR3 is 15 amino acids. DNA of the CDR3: TGTGCCAGCAGCTTAGCGGGCCAGGGCCGTCAGCCCCAGCATTTT. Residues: CASSLAGQGRQPQHF.

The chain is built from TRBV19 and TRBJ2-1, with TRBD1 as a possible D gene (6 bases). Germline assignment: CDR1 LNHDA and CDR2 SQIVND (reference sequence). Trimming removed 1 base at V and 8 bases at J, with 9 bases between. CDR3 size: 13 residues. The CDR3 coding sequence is TGTGCCAGTAGTATAGCAGGGGCTGATGAGCAGTTCTTC. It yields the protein CASSIAGADEQFF. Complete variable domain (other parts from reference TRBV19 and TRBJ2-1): DGGITQSPKYLFRKEGQNVTLSCEQNLNHDAMYWYRQDPGQGLRLIYYSQIVNDFQKGDIAEGYSVSREKKESFPLTVTSAQKNPTAFYLCASSIAGADEQFFGPGTRLTVL.

The chain's CDR3 is CASSEYRGGELFF. The CDR3 DNA reads as TGCGCCAGCAGCGAATACAGGGGCGGGGAGCTGTTTTTT. The rearrangement links TRBV5-1 to TRBJ2-2; 7 positions match TRBD1. Germline CDR1 reads SGHRS; CDR2 reads YFSETQ. Trimming removed 4 bases from V and 7 bases from J; junction bases left unmatched: 4. This CDR3 contains 13 residues.

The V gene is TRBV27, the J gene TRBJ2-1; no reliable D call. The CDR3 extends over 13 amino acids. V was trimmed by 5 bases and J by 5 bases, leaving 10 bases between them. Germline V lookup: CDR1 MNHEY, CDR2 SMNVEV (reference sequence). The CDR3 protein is CASSIGPNNEQFF. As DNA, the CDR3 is TGTGCCAGCAGTATAGGCCCGAACAATGAGCAGTTCTTC.

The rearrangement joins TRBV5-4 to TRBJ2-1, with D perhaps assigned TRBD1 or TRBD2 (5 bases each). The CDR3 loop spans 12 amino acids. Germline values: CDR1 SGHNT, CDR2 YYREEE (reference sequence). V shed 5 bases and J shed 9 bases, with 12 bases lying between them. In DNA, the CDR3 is TGTGCCAGCAGTTCCCAGGGAGTTGAGCAGTTCTTC. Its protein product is CASSSQGVEQFF.

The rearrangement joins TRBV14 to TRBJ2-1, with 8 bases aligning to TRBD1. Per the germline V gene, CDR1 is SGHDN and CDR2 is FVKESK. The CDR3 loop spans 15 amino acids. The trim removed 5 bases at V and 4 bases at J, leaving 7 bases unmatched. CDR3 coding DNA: TGTGCCAGCAGCGTTGGGCAGGGGGCATACAATGAGCAGTTCTTC. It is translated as CASSVGQGAYNEQFF.

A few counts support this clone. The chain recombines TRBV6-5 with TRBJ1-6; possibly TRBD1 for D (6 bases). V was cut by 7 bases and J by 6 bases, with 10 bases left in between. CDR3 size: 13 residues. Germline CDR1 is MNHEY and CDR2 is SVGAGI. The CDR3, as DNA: TGTGCCAGCACCCGGACAGTTAATTCACCCCTCCACTTT. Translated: CASTRTVNSPLHF.

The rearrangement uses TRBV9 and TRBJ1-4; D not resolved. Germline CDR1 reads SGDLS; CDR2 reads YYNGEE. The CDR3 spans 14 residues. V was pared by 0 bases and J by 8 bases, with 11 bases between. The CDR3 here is CASSVGQEGEKLFF. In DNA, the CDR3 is TGTGCCAGCAGCGTAGGTCAGGAGGGAGAAAAACTGTTTTTT.

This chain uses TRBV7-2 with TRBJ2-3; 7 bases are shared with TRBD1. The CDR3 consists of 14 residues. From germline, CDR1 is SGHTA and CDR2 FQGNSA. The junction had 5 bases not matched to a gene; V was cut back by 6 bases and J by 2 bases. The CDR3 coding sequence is TGTGCCAGCAGTTTTACAGGGGACACAGATACGCAGTATTTT. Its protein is CASSFTGDTDTQYF.

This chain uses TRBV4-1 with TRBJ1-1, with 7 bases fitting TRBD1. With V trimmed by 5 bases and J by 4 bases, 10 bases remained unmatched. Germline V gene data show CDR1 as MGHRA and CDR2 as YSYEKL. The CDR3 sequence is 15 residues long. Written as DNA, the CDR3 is TGCGCCAGCAGCGGGGGGGCAGGGGGAGTCACTGAAGCTTTCTTT. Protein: CASSGGAGGVTEAFF.

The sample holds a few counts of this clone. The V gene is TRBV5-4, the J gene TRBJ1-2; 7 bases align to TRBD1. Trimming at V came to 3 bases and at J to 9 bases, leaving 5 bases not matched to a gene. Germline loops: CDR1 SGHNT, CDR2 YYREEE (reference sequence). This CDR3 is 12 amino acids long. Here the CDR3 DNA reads TGTGCCAGCAGCTGGCAGGGGGATAGCTACACCTTC. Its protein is CASSWQGDSYTF.

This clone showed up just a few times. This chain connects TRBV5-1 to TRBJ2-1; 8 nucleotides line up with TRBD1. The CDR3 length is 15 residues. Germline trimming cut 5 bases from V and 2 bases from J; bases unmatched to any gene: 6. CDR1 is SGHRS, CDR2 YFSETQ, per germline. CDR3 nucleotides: TGCGCCAGCAGTAAGACAGGGGTACCCTACAATGAGCAGTTCTTC. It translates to CASSKTGVPYNEQFF.

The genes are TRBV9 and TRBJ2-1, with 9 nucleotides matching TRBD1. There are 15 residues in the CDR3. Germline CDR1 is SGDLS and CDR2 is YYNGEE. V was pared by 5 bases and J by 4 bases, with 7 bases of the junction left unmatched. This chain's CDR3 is CASSFGQGIYNEQFF. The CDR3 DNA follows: TGTGCCAGCAGTTTCGGACAGGGGATTTACAATGAGCAGTTCTTC.

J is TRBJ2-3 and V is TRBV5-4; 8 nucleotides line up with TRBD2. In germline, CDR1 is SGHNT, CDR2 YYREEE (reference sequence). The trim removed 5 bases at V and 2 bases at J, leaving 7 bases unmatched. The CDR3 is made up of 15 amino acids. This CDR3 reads CASSSRGGVTDTQYF. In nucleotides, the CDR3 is TGTGCCAGCAGTTCCCGGGGGGGCGTCACAGATACGCAGTATTTT. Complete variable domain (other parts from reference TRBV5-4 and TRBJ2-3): ETGVTQSPTHLIKTRGQQVTLRCSSQSGHNTVSWYQQALGQGPQFIFQYYREEENGRGNFPPRFSGLQFPNYSSELNVNALELDDSALYLCASSSRGGVTDTQYFGPGTRLTVL.

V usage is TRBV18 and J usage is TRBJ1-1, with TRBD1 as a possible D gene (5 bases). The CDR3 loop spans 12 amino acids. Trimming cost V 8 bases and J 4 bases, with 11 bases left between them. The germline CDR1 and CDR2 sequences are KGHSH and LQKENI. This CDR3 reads CASRGASTEAFF. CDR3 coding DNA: TGTGCCAGCCGAGGGGCCAGCACTGAAGCTTTCTTT.